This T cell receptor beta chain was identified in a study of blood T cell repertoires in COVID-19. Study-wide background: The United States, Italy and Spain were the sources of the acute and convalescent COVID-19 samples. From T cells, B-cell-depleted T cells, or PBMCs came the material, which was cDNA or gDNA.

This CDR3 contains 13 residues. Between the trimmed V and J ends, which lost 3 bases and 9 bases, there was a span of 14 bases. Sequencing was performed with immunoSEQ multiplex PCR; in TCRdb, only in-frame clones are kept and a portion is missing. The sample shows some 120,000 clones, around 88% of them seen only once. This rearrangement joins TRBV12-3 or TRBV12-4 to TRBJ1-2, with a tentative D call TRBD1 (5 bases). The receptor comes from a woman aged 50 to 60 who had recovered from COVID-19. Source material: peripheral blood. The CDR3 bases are TGTGCCAGCAGTTTTCGGGGGGACGTCAGCTACACCTTC. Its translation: CASSFRGDVSYTF.